This T cell receptor beta chain originates from a study of long-term antiretroviral therapy in people with HIV (dated 2022 in TCRdb). Looking at the study overall: The earliest samples were collected about a decade before the 2015 WHO recommendation for immediate ART, when ART was typically delayed until CD4 counts fell. This retrospective serial study examined whether starting ART and sustained HIV suppression were associated with changes in the composition and diversity of the TRB repertoire in peripheral blood. From 30 adults with confirmed HIV infection, the cohort provided approximately 190 cryopreserved PBMC samples, gathered serially across a mean of around six years (range 1-12). Of the roughly 30 participants with HIV, fewer than twelve were female. Test extractions of a monoclonal T-cell line alongside some 36 polyclonal samples showed no cross-contamination during QIAcube processing. Summary of the overall study and its limitations: Starting ART was linked to a significant rise in TRB diversity, yet even after long-term ART the diversity remained significantly lower than in transplant donor controls. Because pre-ART samples had limited cell numbers, unsorted PBMC were profiled rather than sorted CD4+ and CD8+ T cells. Compared with controls, HIV repertoires had narrower CDR3 length ranges, and the network structure pointed to an antigen-experienced repertoire that shifted only slightly toward naive after ART. Owing to limited PBMC availability, only the TCR beta chain was sequenced, without alpha chain pairing. Inferences about post-ART repertoire changes are limited because no data were available on ART adherence, viral resistance or therapy changes. At every time point, the repertoire was dominated by expanded TRB clones first identified before ART initiation, although this dominance fluctuated and, in many PLHIV, declined after ART. The samples span the years 2004 to 2017, and the ART regimens used may be less effective than current regimens.

To be included, a participant needed at least one PBMC sample from before ART initiation plus at least two post-ART samples. Treatment was received in the United States of America by all participants with HIV. Cryopreserved samples of about 0.95-11 million PBMC were thawed and washed before DNA extraction. At the time of the earliest PBMC sample, participants with HIV were aged between roughly 20 and 55 years. Each participant contributed PBMC samples from 1-4 timepoints before ART initiation and 2-8 timepoints after ART initiation, with a median of 7 samples. For every participant, serial HIV viral load, CD4+ T-cell count, ART history and demographic data were obtained. Genomic DNA was extracted from unsorted PBMC with a Qiagen kit on a QIAcube, with processing performed in batches of 12 samples. Sequencing of the TRB variable region was done with the immunoSEQ hsTCRB v3.0 assay at survey level resolution. TRB sequencing targeted a depth of about 40,000-50,000 T-cell genomes per sample. Pooled TRB libraries were sequenced on an Illumina MiSeq with a v3 150-cycle kit. In the paper's pipeline: Repertoire analysis ran in R within a reproducible Nextflow workflow covering QC, data transformation and analysis. LymphoSeq2, an R package for exploring AIRR-Seq data, was used to implement the custom analyses. A few samples that yielded fewer than 5000 total TRB sequences were excluded, so that approximately 200 HIV repertoires were analyzed. Among the approximately 200 retained HIV repertoires, 55 to 60 were collected before ART initiation and around 130 after ART initiation. Repertoires were downsampled to 5000 TRB nucleotide sequences, with summary statistics averaged over 100 downsampling iterations. TRB sequences were retained for analysis only if CDR3 regions of at least seven amino acids were present. Diversity was measured with a Shannon entropy-derived clonality score and the Gini coefficient. In the repertoire networks, any two of the top 5000 CDR3 amino acid sequences were linked whenever the two sequences differed by an edit distance of one. GLIPH2 predicted antigen specificity groups and MHC restriction for TRB CDR3 amino acid sequences. CDR3 amino acid sequences were matched against VDJdb and McPAS-TCR to flag known CMV, EBV, HIV or tissue antigen associations. Pre-ART, post-ART and control groups were compared with Wilcoxon signed-rank tests and Holm-Bonferroni correction. The source is immuneACCESS, and TCRdb retained only in-frame sequences with V and J called. Part of the clones is not carried over; for the studies checked, unresolved V genes explain less than half of this, and the remainder is unexplained. D and trimming come from the DNA, and the V and J calls and clone size come from that table. The sample yields about 18,000 clones; around 76% were counted once. Approximately 14% of the sample is taken by the ten largest.

Note on this clone: Its binding antigen is unknown. Per-base qualities were not stored, and no clone one base away is much larger.

The sequence came from a woman in her forties or fifties with HIV. The material sequenced was unsorted PBMCs, taken 0.5 years before starting antiretroviral therapy.

The DNA reads TGCGCCAGCAGCTTAAACAGGGCACAAGAGACCCAGTACTTC. Its amino acids are CASSLNRAQETQYF. This receptor chain uses TRBV5-1 and TRBJ2-5, and possibly TRBD1, on 6 matching bases. Deletion took 2 bases off V and 2 bases off J, with a span of 10 bases between the germline ends. From a lookup of the germline V gene, CDR1 and CDR2 are SGHRS and YFSETQ. The CDR3, cysteine through phenylalanine, is 14 amino acids long. The read is trimmed to its CDR3 DNA, 42 bases read in frame from base 1. Full variable domain (CDR3 extended with the reference TRBV5-1 and TRBJ2-5 proteins): KAGVTQTPRYLIKTRGQQVTLSCSPISGHRSVSWYQQTPGQGLQFLFEYFSETQRNKGNFPGRFSGRQFSNSRSEMNVSTLELGDSALYLCASSLNRAQETQYFGPGTRLLVL.